This T cell receptor (beta chain) was profiled in a study of CD8+ T cells in alopecia areata. Study-wide context: Those patients who were treated received oral tofacitinib, which was given at 5 to 10 mg twice daily for moderate-to-severe alopecia areata. Patients given treatment had severity scored by the percentage of scalp area affected. The study, taken as a whole, reports: Relative to mice, TCR sharing across patients was less clear, a difference possibly HLA-related.

RNA, once extracted, was reverse transcribed into cDNA for use as the sequencing template. The assay was immunoSEQ multiplex PCR, and TCRdb's table has in-frame clones only and misses some. This sample has 110,000 to 150,000 clones; roughly four fifths occur once, and the top ten carry approximately 25%. Described treatment: oral pan-JAK inhibitor, 5-10 mg twice daily. On this clone itself: Antigen unknown.

Per germline, CDR1 MGHRA and CDR2 YSYEKL. The CDR3 covers 15 residues. Trimming pared 3 bases from V and 0 bases from J, leaving 11 bases between. This receptor was identified in a human donor with alopecia areata. This chain uses TRBV4-1 with TRBJ1-2; maybe TRBD1 (6 bases). The sample was CD8+ T cells sorted from blood, taken at week 4, from a patient treated with tofacitinib. This CDR3 is CASSHRDTPNYGYTF. The CDR3 DNA reads as TGCGCCAGCAGCCACCGGGACACTCCTAACTATGGCTACACCTTC.